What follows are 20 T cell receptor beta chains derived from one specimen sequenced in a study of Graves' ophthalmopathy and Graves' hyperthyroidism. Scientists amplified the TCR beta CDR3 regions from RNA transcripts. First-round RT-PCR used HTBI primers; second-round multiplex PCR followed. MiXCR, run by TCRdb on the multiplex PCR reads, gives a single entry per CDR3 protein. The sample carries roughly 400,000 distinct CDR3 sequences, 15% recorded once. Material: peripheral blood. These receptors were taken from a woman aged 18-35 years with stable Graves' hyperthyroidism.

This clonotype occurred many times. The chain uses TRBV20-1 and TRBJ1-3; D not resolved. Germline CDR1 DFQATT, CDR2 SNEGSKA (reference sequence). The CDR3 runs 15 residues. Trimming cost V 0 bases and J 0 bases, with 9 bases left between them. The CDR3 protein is CSARDRFGSGNTIYF. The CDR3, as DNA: TGCAGTGCTAGAGACAGGTTTGGCTCTGGAAACACCATATATTTT.

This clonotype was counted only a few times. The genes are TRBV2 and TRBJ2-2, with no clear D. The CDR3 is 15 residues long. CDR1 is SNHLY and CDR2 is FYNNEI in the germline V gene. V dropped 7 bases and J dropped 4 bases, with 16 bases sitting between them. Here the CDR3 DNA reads TGTGCCAGCATCAAGGTAGCAGGAGCCACCGGGGAGCTGTTTTTT. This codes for CASIKVAGATGELFF. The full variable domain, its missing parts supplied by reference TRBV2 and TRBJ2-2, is EPEVTQTPSHQVTQMGQEVILRCVPISNHLYFYWYRQILGQKVEFLVSFYNNEISEKSEIFDDQFSVERPDGSNFTLKIRSTKLEDSAMYFCASIKVAGATGELFFGEGSRLTVL.

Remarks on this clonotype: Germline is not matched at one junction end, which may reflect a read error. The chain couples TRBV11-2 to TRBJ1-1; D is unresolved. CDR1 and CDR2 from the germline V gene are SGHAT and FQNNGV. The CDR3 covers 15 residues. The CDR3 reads CASSGDGPLYTDAFF. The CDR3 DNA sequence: TGTGCCAGCAGCGGAGACGGGCCGCTGTACACTGATGCTTTCTTT.

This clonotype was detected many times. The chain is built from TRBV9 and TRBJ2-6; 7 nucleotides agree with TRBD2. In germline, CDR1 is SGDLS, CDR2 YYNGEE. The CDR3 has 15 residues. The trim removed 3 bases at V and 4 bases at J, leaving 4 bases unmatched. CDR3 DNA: TGTGCCAGCAGCGCAGCGGGGTACGGGGCCAACGTCCTGACTTTC. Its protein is CASSAAGYGANVLTF.

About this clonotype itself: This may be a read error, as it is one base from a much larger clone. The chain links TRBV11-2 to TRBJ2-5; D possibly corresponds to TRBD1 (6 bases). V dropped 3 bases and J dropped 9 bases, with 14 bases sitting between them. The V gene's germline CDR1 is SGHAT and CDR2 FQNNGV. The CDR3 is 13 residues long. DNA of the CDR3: TGTGCCAGCAGCTTTGGGACAAAGGAGGCCCAGTACTTC. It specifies CASSFGTKEAQYF.

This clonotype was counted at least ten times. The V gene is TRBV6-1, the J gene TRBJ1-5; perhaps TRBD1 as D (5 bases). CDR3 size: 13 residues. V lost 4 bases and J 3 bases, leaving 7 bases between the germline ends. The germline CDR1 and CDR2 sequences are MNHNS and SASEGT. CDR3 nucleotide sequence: TGTGCCAGCAGTGGACAGAACAATCAGCCCCAGCATTTT. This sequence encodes CASSGQNNQPQHF.

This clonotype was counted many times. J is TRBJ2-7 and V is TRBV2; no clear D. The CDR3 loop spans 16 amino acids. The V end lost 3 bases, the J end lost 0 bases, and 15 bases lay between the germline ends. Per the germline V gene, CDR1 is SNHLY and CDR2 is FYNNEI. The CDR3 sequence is CASSEDHLVSSYEQYF. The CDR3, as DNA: TGTGCCAGCAGTGAGGATCACTTGGTTAGCTCCTACGAGCAGTACTTC.

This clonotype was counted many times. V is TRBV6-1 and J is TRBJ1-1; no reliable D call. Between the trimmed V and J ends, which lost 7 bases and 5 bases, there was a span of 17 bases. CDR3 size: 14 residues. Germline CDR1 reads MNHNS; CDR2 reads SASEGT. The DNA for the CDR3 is TGTGCCAGCAAGATGGACGCATCGGGGACTGAAGCTTTCTTT. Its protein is CASKMDASGTEAFF.

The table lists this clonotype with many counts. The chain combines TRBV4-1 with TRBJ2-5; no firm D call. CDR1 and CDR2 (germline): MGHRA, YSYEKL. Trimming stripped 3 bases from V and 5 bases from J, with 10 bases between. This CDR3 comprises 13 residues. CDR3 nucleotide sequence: TGCGCCAGCAGCCAGGACCGGGTTGAGACCCAGTACTTC. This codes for CASSQDRVETQYF.

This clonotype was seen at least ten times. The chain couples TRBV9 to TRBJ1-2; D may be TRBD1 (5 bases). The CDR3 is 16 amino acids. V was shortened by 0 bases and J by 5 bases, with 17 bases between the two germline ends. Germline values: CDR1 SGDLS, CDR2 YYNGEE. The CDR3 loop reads CASSVGGTDGMYGYTF. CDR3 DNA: TGTGCCAGCAGCGTAGGGGGGACGGACGGAATGTATGGCTACACCTTC.

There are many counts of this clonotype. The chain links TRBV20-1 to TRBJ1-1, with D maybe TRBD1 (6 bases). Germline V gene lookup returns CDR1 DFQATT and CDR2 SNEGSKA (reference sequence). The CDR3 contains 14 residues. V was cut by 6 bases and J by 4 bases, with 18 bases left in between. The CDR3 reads CSAPPGARSTEAFF. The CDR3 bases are TGCAGTGCACCGCCGGGGGCTCGGAGCACTGAAGCTTTCTTT.

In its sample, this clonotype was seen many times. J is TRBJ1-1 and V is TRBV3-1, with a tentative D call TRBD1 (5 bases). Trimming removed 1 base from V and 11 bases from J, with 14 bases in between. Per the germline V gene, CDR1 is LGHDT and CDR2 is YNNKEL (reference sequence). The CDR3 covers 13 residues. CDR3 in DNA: TGTGCCAGCAGCCAAGGGGGGTTCGATCTCGCTTTCTTT. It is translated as CASSQGGFDLAFF.

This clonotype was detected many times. The CDR3 reads CASSTTALYGYTF. The CDR3 nucleotides read TGTGCCAGCAGTACGACAGCCCTCTATGGCTACACCTTC. The chain has TRBV7-8 and TRBJ1-2; a weak D match, TRBD1 (5 bases). CDR1 and CDR2 (germline): SGHVS, FQNEAQ. Between the trimmed V and J ends, which lost 6 bases and 4 bases, there was a span of 12 bases. The CDR3 has 13 residues.

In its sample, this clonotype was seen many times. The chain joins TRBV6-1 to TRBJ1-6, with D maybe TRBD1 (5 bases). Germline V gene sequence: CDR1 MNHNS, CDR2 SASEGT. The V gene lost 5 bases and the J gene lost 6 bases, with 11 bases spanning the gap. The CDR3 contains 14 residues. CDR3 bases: TGTGCCAGCAGTAAAGGGACTGTTAATTCACCCCTCCACTTT. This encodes CASSKGTVNSPLHF.

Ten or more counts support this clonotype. The chain's CDR3 is CATGGTAGHEQYF. CDR3 in DNA: TGTGCCACCGGTGGCACCGCCGGCCACGAGCAGTACTTC. The rearrangement uses TRBV24-1 and TRBJ2-7, with D uncertain. The CDR3 loop spans 13 amino acids. The germline gives CDR1 KGHDR, CDR2 SFDVKD. V dropped 9 bases and J dropped 5 bases, with 16 bases sitting between them.

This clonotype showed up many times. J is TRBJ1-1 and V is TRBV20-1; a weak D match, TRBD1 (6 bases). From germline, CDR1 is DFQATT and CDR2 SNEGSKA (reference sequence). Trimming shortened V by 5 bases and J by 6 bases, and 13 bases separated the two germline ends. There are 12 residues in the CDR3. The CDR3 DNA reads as TGCAGTGCTGGCGGGGGACACGCTGAAGCTTTCTTT. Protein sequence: CSAGGGHAEAFF.

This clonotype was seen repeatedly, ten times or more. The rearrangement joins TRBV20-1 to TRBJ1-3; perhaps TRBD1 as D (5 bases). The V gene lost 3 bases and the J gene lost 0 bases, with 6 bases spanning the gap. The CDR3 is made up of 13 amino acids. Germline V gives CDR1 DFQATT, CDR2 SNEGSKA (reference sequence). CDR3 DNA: TGCAGTGCTAGCGACAGCTCTGGAAACACCATATATTTT. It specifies CSASDSSGNTIYF.

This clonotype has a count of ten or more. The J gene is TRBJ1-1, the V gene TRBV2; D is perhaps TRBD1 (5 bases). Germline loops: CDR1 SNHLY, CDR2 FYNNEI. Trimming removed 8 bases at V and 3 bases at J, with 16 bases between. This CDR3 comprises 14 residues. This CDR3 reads CASGQRGWDTEAFF. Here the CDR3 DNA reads TGTGCCAGCGGGCAGAGGGGCTGGGACACTGAAGCTTTCTTT. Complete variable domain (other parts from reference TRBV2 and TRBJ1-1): EPEVTQTPSHQVTQMGQEVILRCVPISNHLYFYWYRQILGQKVEFLVSFYNNEISEKSEIFDDQFSVERPDGSNFTLKIRSTKLEDSAMYFCASGQRGWDTEAFFGQGTRLTVV.

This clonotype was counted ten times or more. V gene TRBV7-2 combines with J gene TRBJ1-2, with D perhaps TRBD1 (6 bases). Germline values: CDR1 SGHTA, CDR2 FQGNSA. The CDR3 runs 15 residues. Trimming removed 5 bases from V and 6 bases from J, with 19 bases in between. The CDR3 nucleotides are TGTGCCAGCAGCCTATCTGATGGGACATTGGATGGCTACACCTTC. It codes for CASSLSDGTLDGYTF.

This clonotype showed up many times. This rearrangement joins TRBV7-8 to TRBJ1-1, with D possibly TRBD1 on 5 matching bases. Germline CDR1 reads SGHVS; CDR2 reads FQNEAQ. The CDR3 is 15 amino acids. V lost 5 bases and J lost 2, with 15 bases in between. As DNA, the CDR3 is TGTGCCAGCAGCCCTAGGCCGGGGCTAAACACTGAAGCTTTCTTT. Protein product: CASSPRPGLNTEAFF.